What follows is one T cell receptor (beta chain) and its context. Antigen specificity is unknown. The sample originates from a study of cytomegalovirus exposure and HLA in healthy donors. Study in general: Early released data had tens of millions of unique TCRs, all coming from HLA-typed donors. Study-level findings and limits: Roughly even sequencing depth across donors was the assumption behind the presence/absence analyses. In a later analysis, HLA-associated TCR beta chains were more clonally expanded than equally common others. The classifier reportedly diagnosed cytomegalovirus status with high sensitivity and specificity.

60 Vbeta and 13 Jbeta primers were used in PCR. Assay: immunoSEQ multiplex PCR; the TCRdb copy retains only in-frame clones and omits some. The sample yields over 110,000 clones, under 80% seen once. The CDR3 spans 16 residues. V gave up 5 bases and J gave up 6 bases, with 23 bases separating them. Per the germline V gene, CDR1 is SGHTA and CDR2 is FQGNSA. What was sequenced was PBMCs. This clonotype originated in a woman aged 45-65 years in good health and CMV-seropositive. V gene TRBV7-2 combines with J gene TRBJ2-7; a weak D match, TRBD1 (6 bases). The CDR3 bases are TGTGCCAGCAGCCCGTCAACAGGGTTGGTTTACGGCGAGCAGTACTTC. Amino acids: CASSPSTGLVYGEQYF.